One sample yielded the 21 T cell receptor beta chains listed below, sequenced in a study of preoperative IRX-2 immunotherapy in early breast cancer. Produced via immunoSEQ multiplex PCR; TCRdb's table is partial and in-frame only. Of almost 35,000 clones in the sample, roughly 96% were seen once. The treatment is: preoperative locoregional IRX-2 cytokine immunotherapy. The sample was collected from a patient treated with IRX-2 immunotherapy. These receptors were collected from a human donor with breast cancer.

CDR3 bases: TGTGCCAGCAGCGGGCGACTGCGAGGGGCCAACGTCCTGACTTTC. The encoded protein is CASSGRLRGANVLTF. The rearrangement links TRBV7-2 to TRBJ2-6, with D unclear. This CDR3 region has 15 residues. Between the trimmed V and J ends, which lost 5 bases and 4 bases, there was a span of 12 bases. Germline V gene sequence: CDR1 SGHTA, CDR2 FQGNSA.

The chain couples TRBV25-1 to TRBJ1-2, with no clear D. Trimming cost V 2 bases and J 8 bases, with 27 bases left between them. CDR3 length: 18 amino acids. CDR1 is MGHDK, CDR2 SYGVNS, per germline. DNA of the CDR3: TGTGCCAGCAGTGAAGGCCTAACTGCTGGACCCCCAAGAGGAGGCTACACCTTC. Its translation: CASSEGLTAGPPRGGYTF.

This chain connects TRBV29-1 to TRBJ2-7, with D maybe TRBD2 (5 bases). V lost 5 bases, J lost 5 bases, and 16 bases lay in between. Germline V gene sequence: CDR1 SQVTM, CDR2 ANQGSEA. This CDR3 has 13 residues. The CDR3 sequence is CSVLPGLNNEQYF. CDR3 DNA sequence: TGCAGCGTTTTACCGGGATTAAACAACGAGCAGTACTTC.

The CDR3 is CASSLDPLGTEQYF. The CDR3 DNA sequence: TGTGCCAGCAGTTTAGACCCCCTTGGGACCGAGCAGTACTTC. The gene calls are TRBV27 and TRBJ2-7; D is perhaps TRBD1 or TRBD2 (5 bases each). Germline V lookup: CDR1 MNHEY, CDR2 SMNVEV (reference sequence). The CDR3 spans 14 residues. V lost 2 bases and J 6 bases, leaving 14 bases between the germline ends.

This chain joins TRBV11-2 and TRBJ2-1; 9 bases match TRBD2. Germline trimming cut 1 base from V and 8 bases from J; bases unmatched to any gene: 6. The germline V gene encodes CDR1 SGHAT and CDR2 FQNNGV. The CDR3 extends over 15 amino acids. This CDR3 is CASSLAGGGADEQFF. The CDR3 DNA follows: TGTGCCAGCAGCTTAGCTGGCGGGGGGGCCGATGAGCAGTTCTTC.

This chain uses TRBV7-9 with TRBJ2-5, with D uncertain. This CDR3 spans 15 amino acids. The V gene's germline CDR1 is SEHNR and CDR2 FQNEAQ (reference sequence). V dropped 0 bases and J dropped 1 base, with 9 bases sitting between them. In DNA, the CDR3 is TGTGCCAGCAGCTTAGCTAACTATATCCAAGAGACCCAGTACTTC. It encodes CASSLANYIQETQYF. Full variable domain (outside the CDR3, taken from reference TRBV7-9 and TRBJ2-5): DTGVSQNPRHKITKRGQNVTFRCDPISEHNRLYWYRQTLGQGPEFLTYFQNEAQLEKSRLLSDRFSAERPKGSFSTLEIQRTEQGDSAMYLCASSLANYIQETQYFGPGTRLLVL.

This chain links TRBV7-6 with TRBJ2-7; D is unresolved. The length of the CDR3 is 13 residues. CDR1 is SGHVS and CDR2 is FNYEAQ in the germline V gene. The V end was cut by 3 bases, the J end by 3 bases, with 9 bases between. CDR3 sequence reads: CASSFGTNYEQYF. The CDR3 nucleotides read TGTGCCAGCAGCTTTGGTACGAACTACGAGCAGTACTTC.

The V call is TRBV5-1, the J call TRBJ2-7; D possibly matches TRBD1 or TRBD2 (5 bases each). The germline gives CDR1 SGHRS, CDR2 YFSETQ. Trimming removed 3 bases at V and 3 bases at J, with 13 bases between. This CDR3 region has 14 residues. CDR3 amino acids: CASSSDTGNYEQYF. The CDR3, as DNA: TGCGCCAGCAGCTCGGACACGGGAAACTACGAGCAGTACTTC.

The chain employs TRBV4-2 and TRBJ2-2, with D perhaps TRBD1 (6 bases). The V gene's germline CDR1 is LGHNA and CDR2 YNFKEQ. Trimming stripped 0 bases from V and 7 bases from J, with 15 bases between. This CDR3 region has 16 residues. The CDR3 spells CASSQDQRGFGGELFF. CDR3 nucleotide sequence: TGTGCCAGCAGCCAAGATCAAAGGGGGTTCGGCGGGGAGCTGTTTTTT.

The J gene is TRBJ1-5, the V gene TRBV28; 7 positions match TRBD1. This CDR3 region has 15 residues. The J segment lost 4 bases and the V segment lost 5 bases, leaving 8 bases of the junction unmatched. Per the germline V gene, CDR1 is MDHEN and CDR2 is SYDVKM. The CDR3: CASSPRQGGNQPQHF. CDR3 bases: TGTGCCAGCAGTCCCCGGCAGGGGGGAAATCAGCCCCAGCATTTT.

The rearrangement joins TRBV19 to TRBJ1-1; TRBD1 is a possible D gene (5 bases). This CDR3 is 14 amino acids long. Trimming took off 7 bases at V and 7 bases at J, with 19 bases between the two ends. Per the germline V gene, CDR1 is LNHDA and CDR2 is SQIVND (reference sequence). DNA of the CDR3: TGTGCCAGTACCCAGAAGACAGCCGAAAGTGAAGCTTTCTTT. Translated: CASTQKTAESEAFF.

The chain links TRBV4-1 to TRBJ2-5; D remains ambiguous. The CDR3 consists of 14 residues. The V end was cut by 0 bases, the J end by 5 bases, with 10 bases between. CDR1 is MGHRA, CDR2 YSYEKL, per germline. CDR3 sequence reads: CASSQDLQRETQYF. CDR3 nucleotide sequence: TGCGCCAGCAGCCAAGATTTACAGAGGGAGACCCAGTACTTC.

J is TRBJ2-7 and V is TRBV11-3, with 8 positions matching TRBD1. CDR3 length: 15 residues. J was trimmed by 5 bases and V by 3 bases; bases with no gene match: 9. CDR1 and CDR2 from the germline V gene are SGHNT and YENEEA. CDR3 nucleotides: TGTGCCAGCAGCTTTCGGGCAGGGGGCGAAAACGAGCAGTACTTC. This sequence encodes CASSFRAGGENEQYF.

The V and J genes are TRBV28 and TRBJ1-5; no definite D call. The ends were cut back, 5 bases at V and 5 bases at J, with 4 bases in the middle. CDR3 size: 11 residues. Germline V CDR1 and CDR2: MDHEN, SYDVKM. Written as DNA, the CDR3 is TGTGCCAGCAGTCGGTATCAGCCCCAGCATTTT. Amino acid sequence: CASSRYQPQHF.

The sample holds one count of this clone. V and J are TRBV7-6 and TRBJ1-3, with D hard to call. V gave up 5 bases and J gave up 3 bases, with 8 bases separating them. CDR1 and CDR2 (germline): SGHVS, FNYEAQ. The CDR3 extends over 13 amino acids. CDR3 sequence reads: CASSPQFGNTIYF. DNA of the CDR3: TGTGCCAGCAGCCCCCAGTTTGGAAACACCATATATTTT.

The chain is built from TRBV4-1 and TRBJ1-2; D remains ambiguous. V lost 0 bases to trimming and J lost 4 bases, with 15 bases between them. Per germline, CDR1 MGHRA and CDR2 YSYEKL. The CDR3 loop spans 16 amino acids. CDR3 sequence: CASSQDSAGFPYGYTF. The CDR3 DNA sequence: TGCGCCAGCAGCCAAGATTCGGCGGGGTTCCCCTATGGCTACACCTTC.

The chain combines TRBV30 with TRBJ2-3; TRBD2 matches 7 bases. Trimming took 3 bases from V and 0 from J; bases not matched to a gene: 6. Germline values: CDR1 GTSNPN, CDR2 SVGIG (reference sequence). The CDR3 consists of 15 residues. The chain's CDR3 is CAWSRLAASTDTQYF. As DNA, the CDR3 is TGTGCCTGGAGCCGACTAGCAGCTAGCACAGATACGCAGTATTTT. The full variable domain, rest sourced from reference TRBV30 and TRBJ2-3, is SQTIHQWPATLVQPVGSPLSLECTVEGTSNPNLYWYRQAAGRGLQLLFYSVGIGQISSEVPQNLSASRPQDRQFILSSKKLLLSDSGFYLCAWSRLAASTDTQYFGPGTRLTVL.

V and J are TRBV6-1 and TRBJ1-5; D remains unclear. The germline V and J ends were trimmed by 1 base and 2 bases, with 12 bases remaining between them. Germline-derived CDR1 and CDR2 are MNHNS and SASEGT. The CDR3 totals 16 residues. Written as DNA, the CDR3 is TGTGCCAGCAGTGAAGAAATGGGCGGTGGCAATCAGCCCCAGCATTTT. This codes for CASSEEMGGGNQPQHF.

The CDR3, as DNA: TGCAGTGCTGAGGGACACAACGAGCAGTACTTC. This encodes CSAEGHNEQYF. The chain has TRBV20-1 and TRBJ2-7; a possible D gene is TRBD1 (6 bases). Between the trimmed V and J ends, which lost 5 bases and 5 bases, there was a span of 10 bases. Germline CDR1 DFQATT, CDR2 SNEGSKA (reference sequence). The CDR3 consists of 11 residues.

The chain recombines TRBV4-1 with TRBJ2-7; 7 bases agree with TRBD1. From germline, CDR1 is MGHRA and CDR2 YSYEKL. The CDR3 is made up of 15 amino acids. After removal of 4 bases from V and 4 bases from J, the junction contained 10 bases not matched to a gene. Here the CDR3 reads CASSPVLPGQYEQYF. CDR3 in DNA: TGCGCCAGCAGCCCAGTACTACCGGGACAGTACGAGCAGTACTTC.

The J gene is TRBJ1-5, the V gene TRBV21-1; the table's TRBD1 call for D was not verified on the DNA. TRBV21-1 corresponds to a pseudogene. The CDR3 loop spans 19 amino acids. CDR3 in DNA: TGTGCCAGCAGCAAAGTAGGGGAGGACAGGCACCCAATCCATCAGCCCCAGCATTTT. This codes for CASSKVGEDRHPIHQPQHF.